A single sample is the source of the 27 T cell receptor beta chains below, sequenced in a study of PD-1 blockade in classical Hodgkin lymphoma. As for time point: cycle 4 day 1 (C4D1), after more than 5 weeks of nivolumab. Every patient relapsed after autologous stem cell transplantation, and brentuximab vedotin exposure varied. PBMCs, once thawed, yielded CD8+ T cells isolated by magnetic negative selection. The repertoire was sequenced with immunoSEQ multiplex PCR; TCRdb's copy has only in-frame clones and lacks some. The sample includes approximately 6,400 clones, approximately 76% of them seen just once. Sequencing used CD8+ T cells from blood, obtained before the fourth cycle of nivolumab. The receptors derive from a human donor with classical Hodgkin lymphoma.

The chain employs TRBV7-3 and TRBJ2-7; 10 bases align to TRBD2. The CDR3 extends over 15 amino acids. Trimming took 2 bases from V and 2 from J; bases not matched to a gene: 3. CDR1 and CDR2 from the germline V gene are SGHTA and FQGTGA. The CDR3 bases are TGTGCCAGCAGCTTATCTAGCGGGGGACCCTACGAGCAGTACTTC. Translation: CASSLSSGGPYEQYF.

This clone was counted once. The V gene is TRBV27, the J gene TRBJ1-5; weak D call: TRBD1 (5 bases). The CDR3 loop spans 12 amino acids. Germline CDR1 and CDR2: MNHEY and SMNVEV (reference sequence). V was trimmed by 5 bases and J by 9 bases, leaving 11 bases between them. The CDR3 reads CASSQGARPQHF. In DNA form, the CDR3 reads TGTGCCAGCAGTCAGGGAGCCCGGCCCCAGCATTTT.

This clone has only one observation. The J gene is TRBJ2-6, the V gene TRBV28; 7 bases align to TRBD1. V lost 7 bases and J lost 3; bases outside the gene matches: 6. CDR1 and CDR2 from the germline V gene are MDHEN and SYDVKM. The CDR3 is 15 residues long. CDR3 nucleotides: TGTGCCAGCACGACAGGGTTTGGTGGGGCCAACGTCCTGACTTTC. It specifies CASTTGFGGANVLTF. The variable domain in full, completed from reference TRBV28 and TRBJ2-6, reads DVKVTQSSRYLVKRTGEKVFLECVQDMDHENMFWYRQDPGLGLRLIYFSYDVKMKEKGDIPEGYSVSREKKERFSLILESASTNQTSMYLCASTTGFGGANVLTFGAGSRLTVL.

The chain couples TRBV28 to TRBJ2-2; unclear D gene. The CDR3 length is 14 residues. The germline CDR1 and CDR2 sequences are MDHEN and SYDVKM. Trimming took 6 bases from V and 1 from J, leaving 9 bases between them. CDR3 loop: CASSPSVNTGELFF. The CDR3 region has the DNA TGTGCCAGCAGCCCGTCTGTGAACACCGGGGAGCTGTTTTTT. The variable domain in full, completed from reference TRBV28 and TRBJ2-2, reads DVKVTQSSRYLVKRTGEKVFLECVQDMDHENMFWYRQDPGLGLRLIYFSYDVKMKEKGDIPEGYSVSREKKERFSLILESASTNQTSMYLCASSPSVNTGELFFGEGSRLTVL.

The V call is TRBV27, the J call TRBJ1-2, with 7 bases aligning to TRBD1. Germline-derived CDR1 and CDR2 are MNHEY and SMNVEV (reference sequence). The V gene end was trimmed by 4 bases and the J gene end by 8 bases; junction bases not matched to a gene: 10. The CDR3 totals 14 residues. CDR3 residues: CASSSVTGQEGYTF. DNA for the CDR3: TGTGCCAGCAGTTCCGTGACAGGGCAGGAGGGCTACACCTTC.

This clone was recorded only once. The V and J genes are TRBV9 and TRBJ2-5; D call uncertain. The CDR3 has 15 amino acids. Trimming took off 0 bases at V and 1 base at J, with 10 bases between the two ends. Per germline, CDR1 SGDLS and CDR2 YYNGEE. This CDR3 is CASSVVGIPQETQYF. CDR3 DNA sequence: TGTGCCAGCAGCGTAGTTGGGATTCCCCAAGAGACCCAGTACTTC.

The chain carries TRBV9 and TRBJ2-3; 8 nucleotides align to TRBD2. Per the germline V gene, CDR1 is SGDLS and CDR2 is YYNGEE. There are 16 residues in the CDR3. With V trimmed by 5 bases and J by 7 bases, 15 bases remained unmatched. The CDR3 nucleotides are TGTGCCAGCAGTCCCTCGGGGGGGAGTTCGTTTTATACGCAGTATTTT. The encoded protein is CASSPSGGSSFYTQYF.

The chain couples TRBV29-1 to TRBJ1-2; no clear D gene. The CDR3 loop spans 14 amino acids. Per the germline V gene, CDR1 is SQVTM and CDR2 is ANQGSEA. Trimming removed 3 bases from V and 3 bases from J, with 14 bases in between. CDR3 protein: CSVDRQDPYYGYTF. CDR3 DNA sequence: TGCAGCGTTGACCGGCAGGACCCTTACTATGGCTACACCTTC.

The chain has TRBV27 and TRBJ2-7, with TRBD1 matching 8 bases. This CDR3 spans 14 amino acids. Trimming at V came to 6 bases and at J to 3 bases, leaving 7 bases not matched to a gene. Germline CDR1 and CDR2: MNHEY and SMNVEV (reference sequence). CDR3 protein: CASSRGQALYEQYF. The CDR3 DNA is TGTGCCAGCAGCCGGGGACAGGCCCTCTACGAGCAGTACTTC.

CDR3 region: CASSYLWKQEDTEAFF. CDR3 nucleotides: TGTGCCAGCAGTTATCTCTGGAAACAGGAGGACACTGAAGCTTTCTTT. The J gene is TRBJ1-1, the V gene TRBV7-9, with D perhaps matching TRBD1 (5 bases). Trimming took off 6 bases at V and 3 bases at J, with 20 bases between the two ends. Germline CDR1 SEHNR, CDR2 FQNEAQ (reference sequence). The CDR3 length is 16 residues. The whole variable domain, remainder taken from reference TRBV7-9 and TRBJ1-1, is DTGVSQNPRHKITKRGQNVTFRCDPISEHNRLYWYRQTLGQGPEFLTYFQNEAQLEKSRLLSDRFSAERPKGSFSTLEIQRTEQGDSAMYLCASSYLWKQEDTEAFFGQGTRLTVV.

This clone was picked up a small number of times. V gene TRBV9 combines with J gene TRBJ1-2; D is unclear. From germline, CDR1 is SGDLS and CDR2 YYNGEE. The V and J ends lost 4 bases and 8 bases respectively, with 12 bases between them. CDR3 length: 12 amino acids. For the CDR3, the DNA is TGTGCCAGCAGCTTTACAGAAGGCGGCTACACCTTC. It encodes CASSFTEGGYTF.

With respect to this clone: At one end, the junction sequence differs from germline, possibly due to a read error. The CDR3 sequence is CASSLGTAPYEQYF. The CDR3 nucleotides are TGTGCCAGCAGTTTAGGGACAGCGCCATACGAGCAGTACTTC. The V call is TRBV7-9, the J call TRBJ2-7; TRBD1 agrees at 7 bases. The CDR3 extends over 14 amino acids. The germline CDR1 and CDR2 sequences are SEHNR and FQNEAQ (reference sequence).

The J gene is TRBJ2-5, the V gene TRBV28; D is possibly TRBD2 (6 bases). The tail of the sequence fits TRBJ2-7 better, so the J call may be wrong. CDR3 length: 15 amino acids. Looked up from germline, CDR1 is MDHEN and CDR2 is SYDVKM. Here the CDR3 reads CASSFGAAGSYEQYF. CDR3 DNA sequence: TGTGCCAGCAGTTTTGGTGCGGCGGGGAGCTACGAGCAGTACTTC.

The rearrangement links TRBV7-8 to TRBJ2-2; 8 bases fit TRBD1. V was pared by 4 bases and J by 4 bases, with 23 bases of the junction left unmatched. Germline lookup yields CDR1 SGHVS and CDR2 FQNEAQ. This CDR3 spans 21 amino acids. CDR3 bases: TGTGCCAGCAGCTACGTCCCAAACGTTGGACAGGGAGTGAGCTCCACCGGGGAGCTGTTTTTT. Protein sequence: CASSYVPNVGQGVSSTGELFF.

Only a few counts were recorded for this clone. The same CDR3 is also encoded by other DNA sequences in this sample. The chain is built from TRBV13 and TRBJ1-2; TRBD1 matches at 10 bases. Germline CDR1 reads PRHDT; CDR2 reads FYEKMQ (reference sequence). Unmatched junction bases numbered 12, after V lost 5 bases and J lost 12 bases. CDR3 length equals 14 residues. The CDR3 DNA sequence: TGTGCCAGCAGCCCTTTGGGACAGGGGAGCGGGGACACCTTC. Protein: CASSPLGQGSGDTF.

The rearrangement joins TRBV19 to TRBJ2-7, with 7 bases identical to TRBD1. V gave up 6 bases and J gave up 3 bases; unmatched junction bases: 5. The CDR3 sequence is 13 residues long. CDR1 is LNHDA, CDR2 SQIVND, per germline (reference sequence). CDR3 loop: CASSWTGGYEQYF. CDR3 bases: TGTGCCAGTAGCTGGACAGGAGGCTACGAGCAGTACTTC. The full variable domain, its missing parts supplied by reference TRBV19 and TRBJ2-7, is DGGITQSPKYLFRKEGQNVTLSCEQNLNHDAMYWYRQDPGQGLRLIYYSQIVNDFQKGDIAEGYSVSREKKESFPLTVTSAQKNPTAFYLCASSWTGGYEQYFGPGTRLTVT.

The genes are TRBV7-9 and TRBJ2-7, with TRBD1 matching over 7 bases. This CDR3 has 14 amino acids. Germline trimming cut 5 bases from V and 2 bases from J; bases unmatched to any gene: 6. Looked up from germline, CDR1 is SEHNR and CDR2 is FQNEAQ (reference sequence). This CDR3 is CASSQGGQTYEQYF. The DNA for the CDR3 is TGTGCCAGCAGCCAAGGGGGACAGACCTACGAGCAGTACTTC.

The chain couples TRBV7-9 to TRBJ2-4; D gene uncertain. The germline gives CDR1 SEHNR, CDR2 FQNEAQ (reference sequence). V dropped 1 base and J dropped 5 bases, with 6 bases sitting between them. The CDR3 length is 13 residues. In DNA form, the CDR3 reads TGTGCCAGCAGCTTAGTTCCAGAAAACATTCAGTACTTC. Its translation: CASSLVPENIQYF.

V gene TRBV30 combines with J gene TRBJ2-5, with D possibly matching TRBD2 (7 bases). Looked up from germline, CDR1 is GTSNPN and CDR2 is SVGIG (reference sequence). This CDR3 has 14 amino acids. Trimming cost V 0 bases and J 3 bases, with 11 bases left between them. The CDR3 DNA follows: TGTGCCTGGAGTGTCGGGGGGCCGAAAGAGACCCAGTACTTC. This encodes CAWSVGGPKETQYF.

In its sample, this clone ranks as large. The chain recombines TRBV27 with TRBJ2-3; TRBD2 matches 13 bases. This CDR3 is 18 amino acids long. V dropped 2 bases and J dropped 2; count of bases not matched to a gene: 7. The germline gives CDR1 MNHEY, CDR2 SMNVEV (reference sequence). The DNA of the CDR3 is TGTGCCAGCAGTTTAGCACTAGCGGGAGGGTCCCTCACAGATACGCAGTATTTT. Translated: CASSLALAGGSLTDTQYF.

The DNA for the CDR3 is TGTGCCAGCAGCAGAACAGGGGAGCATGGCTACACCTTC. Amino acids: CASSRTGEHGYTF. The chain uses TRBV5-6 and TRBJ1-2; TRBD1 agrees at 7 bases. The CDR3 has 13 residues. Per germline, CDR1 SGHDT and CDR2 YYEEEE. V was pared by 4 bases and J by 6 bases, with 6 bases of the junction left unmatched.

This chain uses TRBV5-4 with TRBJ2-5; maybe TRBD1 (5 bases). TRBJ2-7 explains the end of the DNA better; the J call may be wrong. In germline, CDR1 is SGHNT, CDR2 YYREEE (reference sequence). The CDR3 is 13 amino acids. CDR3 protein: CASSTRDSYEQYF. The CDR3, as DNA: TGTGCCAGCAGCACCAGGGACTCCTACGAGCAGTACTTC.

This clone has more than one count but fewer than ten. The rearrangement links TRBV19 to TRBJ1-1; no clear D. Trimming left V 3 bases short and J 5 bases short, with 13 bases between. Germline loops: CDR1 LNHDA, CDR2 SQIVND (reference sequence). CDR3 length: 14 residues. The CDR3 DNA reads TGTGCCAGTAGTATCACGCGGGCGGCGACTGAAGCTTTCTTT. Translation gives CASSITRAATEAFF.

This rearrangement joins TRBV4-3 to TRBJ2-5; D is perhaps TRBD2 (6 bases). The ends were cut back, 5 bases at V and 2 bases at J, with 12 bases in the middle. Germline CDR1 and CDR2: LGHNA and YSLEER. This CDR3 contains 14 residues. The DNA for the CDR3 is TGCGCCAGCAGCGTTCGGGGGAGGCAAGAGACCCAGTACTTC. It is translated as CASSVRGRQETQYF.

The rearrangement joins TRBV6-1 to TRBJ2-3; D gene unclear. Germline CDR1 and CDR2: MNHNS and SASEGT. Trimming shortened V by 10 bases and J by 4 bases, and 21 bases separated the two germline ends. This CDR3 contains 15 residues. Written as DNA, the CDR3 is TGTGCCACCTCTACCGGGCCCGGAGAGGCAGATACGCAGTATTTT. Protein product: CATSTGPGEADTQYF.

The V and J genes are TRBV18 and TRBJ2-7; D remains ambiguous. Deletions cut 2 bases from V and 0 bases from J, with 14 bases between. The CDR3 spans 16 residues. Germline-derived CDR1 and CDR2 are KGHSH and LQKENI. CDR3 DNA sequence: TGTGCCAGCTCACCATCGTCGGGTACCTCCTCCTACGAGCAGTACTTC. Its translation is CASSPSSGTSSYEQYF.

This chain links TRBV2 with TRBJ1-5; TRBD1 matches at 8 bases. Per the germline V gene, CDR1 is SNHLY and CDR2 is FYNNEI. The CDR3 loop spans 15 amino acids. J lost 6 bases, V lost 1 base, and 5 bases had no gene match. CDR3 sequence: CASSEDTGGFQPQHF. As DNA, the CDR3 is TGTGCCAGCAGTGAAGATACAGGGGGATTTCAGCCCCAGCATTTT. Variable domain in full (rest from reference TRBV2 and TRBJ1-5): EPEVTQTPSHQVTQMGQEVILRCVPISNHLYFYWYRQILGQKVEFLVSFYNNEISEKSEIFDDQFSVERPDGSNFTLKIRSTKLEDSAMYFCASSEDTGGFQPQHFGDGTRLSIL.